The entry that follows covers one T cell receptor (beta chain) sequence. Its antigen remains unknown. This record belongs to a study of persistence of HIV-infected CD4 T cells. Turning to the study itself: CD4+ T cells responding to CMV or HIV-1 Gag were isolated. A couple of participants gave one leukapheresis sample; others gave up to about 200 mL blood repeatedly. Suppressive ART had lasted a median of approximately eight years.

The libraries were made with immunoSEQ version 4 in survey mode. Only in-frame clones appear in the TCRdb table, and some are missing; sequencing was by immunoSEQ multiplex PCR. The sample yields around 39,000 clones, approximately 85% seen once. The stimulus was an HIV-1 Gag 15-mer peptide pool, roughly 1 ug/peptide/mL. Memory cells lacking CD40L and CD69 with high CD45RO were sorted. CD8+ T cells were removed from PBMCs prior to stimulation. Germline V gene lookup returns CDR1 WSHSY and CDR2 SAAADI. V was clipped by 2 bases and J by 8 bases, with 12 bases between them. This CDR3 has 13 amino acids. The material sequenced was cultured CD4+ T cells from PBMCs, taken from a patient who received antiretroviral therapy. This chain joins TRBV10-2 and TRBJ1-2; maybe TRBD1 (6 bases). This receptor was identified in an adult with HIV. The donor label of this sample is uncertain. The CDR3 loop reads CASSEERGDGYTF. The CDR3 DNA reads as TGCGCCAGCAGTGAGGAGAGGGGGGACGGCTACACCTTC.